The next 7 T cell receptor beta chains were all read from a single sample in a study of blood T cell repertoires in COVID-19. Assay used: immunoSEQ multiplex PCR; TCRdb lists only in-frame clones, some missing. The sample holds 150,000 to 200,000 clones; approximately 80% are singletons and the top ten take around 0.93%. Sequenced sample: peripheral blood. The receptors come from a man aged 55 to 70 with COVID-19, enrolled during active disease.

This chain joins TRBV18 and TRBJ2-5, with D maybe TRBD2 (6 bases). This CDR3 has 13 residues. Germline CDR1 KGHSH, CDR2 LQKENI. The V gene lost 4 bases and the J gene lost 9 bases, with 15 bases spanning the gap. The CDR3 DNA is TGTGCCAGCTCACGCGGGACCCCCGAGGCCCAGTACTTC. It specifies CASSRGTPEAQYF.

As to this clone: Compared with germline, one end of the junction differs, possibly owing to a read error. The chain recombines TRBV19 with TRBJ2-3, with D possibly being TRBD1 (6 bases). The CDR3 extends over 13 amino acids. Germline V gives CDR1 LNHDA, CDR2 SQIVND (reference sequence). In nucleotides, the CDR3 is TGTGCCAGTAGTACTGGGGGCACGGATACGCAGTATTTT. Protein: CASSTGGTDTQYF.

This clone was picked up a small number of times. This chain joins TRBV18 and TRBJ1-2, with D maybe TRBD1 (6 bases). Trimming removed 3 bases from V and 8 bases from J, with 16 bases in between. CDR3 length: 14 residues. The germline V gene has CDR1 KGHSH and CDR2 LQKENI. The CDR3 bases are TGTGCCAGCTCACCTGACAGGTCGAGGGGGGGCTACACCTTC. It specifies CASSPDRSRGGYTF.

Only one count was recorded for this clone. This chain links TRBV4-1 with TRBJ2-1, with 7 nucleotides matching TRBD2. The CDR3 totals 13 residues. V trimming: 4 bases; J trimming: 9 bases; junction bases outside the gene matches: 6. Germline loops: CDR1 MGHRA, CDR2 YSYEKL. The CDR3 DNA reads TGCGCCAGCAGCCGGGAGCGGGATGGTGAGCAGTTCTTC. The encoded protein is CASSRERDGEQFF.

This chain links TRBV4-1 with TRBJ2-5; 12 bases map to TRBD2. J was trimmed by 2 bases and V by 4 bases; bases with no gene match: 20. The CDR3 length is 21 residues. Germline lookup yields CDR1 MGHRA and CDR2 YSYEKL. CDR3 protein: CASSPEPPELAGGPGQETQYF. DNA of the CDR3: TGCGCCAGCAGCCCCGAGCCCCCGGAGCTAGCGGGAGGGCCGGGGCAAGAGACCCAGTACTTC.

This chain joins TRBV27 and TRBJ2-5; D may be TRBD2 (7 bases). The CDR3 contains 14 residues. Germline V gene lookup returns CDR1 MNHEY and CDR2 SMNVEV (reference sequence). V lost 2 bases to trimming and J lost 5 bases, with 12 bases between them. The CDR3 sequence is CASSLVGGQETQYF. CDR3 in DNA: TGTGCCAGCAGTTTAGTGGGGGGGCAGGAGACCCAGTACTTC.

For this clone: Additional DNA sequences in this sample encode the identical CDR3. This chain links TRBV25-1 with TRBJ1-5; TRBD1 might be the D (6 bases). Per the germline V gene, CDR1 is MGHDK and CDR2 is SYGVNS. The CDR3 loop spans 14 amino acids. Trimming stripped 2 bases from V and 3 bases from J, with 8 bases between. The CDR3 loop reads CASSETGYNQPQHF. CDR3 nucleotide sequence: TGTGCCAGCAGTGAAACAGGGTACAATCAGCCCCAGCATTTT.